This entry describes one T cell receptor beta chain. Its target is unknown. The study ran its PCR with 60 Vbeta and 13 Jbeta primers. Produced via immunoSEQ multiplex PCR; TCRdb's table is partial and in-frame only. The table has around 180,000 clones, over 70% seen once. The CDR3 has 13 residues. Trimming removed 6 bases from V and 0 bases from J, with 3 bases in between. Germline V gene lookup returns CDR1 LNHDA and CDR2 SQIVND (reference sequence). These data are taken from a study of cytomegalovirus exposure and HLA in healthy donors. General observations from the study: Most TCRs appeared rarely, but some public TCRs recurred in many donors. Excluded: some indistinguishable V segments such as TRBV6-2 and TRBV6-3.

Nominal health characterized the donors when sampled, though unrecorded immune exposures were likely. Specimen: PBMCs. The rearrangement joins TRBV19 to TRBJ2-6; D gene unclear. The clonotype originates from a man aged 35-49 years in good health and CMV-seronegative. As DNA, the CDR3 is TGTGCCAGTAGGGCCTCTGGGGCCAACGTCCTGACTTTC. Amino acids: CASRASGANVLTF.